Below, 27 T cell receptor beta chains from the same sample are listed, as sequenced in a study of T cell responses to AZD1222 COVID-19 vaccine. The assay was immunoSEQ multiplex PCR, and TCRdb's table has in-frame clones only and misses some. Of some 150,000 clones listed, around 91% were seen once; the top ten hold 5%. This specimen consisted of peripheral blood, obtained on day 0 of AZD1222 vaccination. The source of these receptors is an adult in good health.

This sequence joins TRBV5-6 and TRBJ2-7, with D possibly matching TRBD2 (6 bases). Trimming left V 3 bases short and J 3 bases short, with 7 bases between. The CDR3 has 12 residues. In germline, CDR1 is SGHDT, CDR2 YYEEEE. CDR3 region: CASSSGVYEQYF. The CDR3 DNA is TGTGCCAGCAGCTCGGGGGTCTACGAGCAGTACTTC.

In this sample, this clone turned up a few times. J is TRBJ2-1 and V is TRBV28, with TRBD2 identical over 13 bases. The CDR3 covers 17 residues. Germline CDR1 and CDR2: MDHEN and SYDVKM. The ends lost 1 base at V and 9 bases at J; junction bases unmatched: 9. The CDR3 spells CASSLFQGTSGIGEQFF. CDR3 DNA: TGTGCCAGCAGTTTATTTCAGGGGACTAGCGGGATAGGTGAGCAGTTCTTC.

The rearrangement uses TRBV10-1 and TRBJ2-3; TRBD2 matches at 16 bases. In germline, CDR1 is WNHNN, CDR2 SYGVQD (reference sequence). Germline trimming cut 1 base from V and 3 bases from J; bases unmatched to any gene: 1. CDR3 length: 17 residues. The CDR3 region is CASSELGLAGGTDTQYF. Written as DNA, the CDR3 is TGCGCCAGCAGTGAGTTGGGACTAGCGGGAGGGACAGATACGCAGTATTTT.

The genes are TRBV28 and TRBJ2-2; 9 bases line up with TRBD2. Germline V lookup: CDR1 MDHEN, CDR2 SYDVKM. This CDR3 region has 15 residues. The V gene end was trimmed by 4 bases and the J gene end by 13 bases; junction bases not matched to a gene: 13. CDR3 residues: CASSSGTSLVEGLFF. CDR3 nucleotides: TGTGCCAGCAGTTCCGGGACTAGCCTGGTGGAGGGGCTGTTTTTT.

The chain is built from TRBV9 and TRBJ1-2; 7 nucleotides agree with TRBD1. The CDR3 length is 15 residues. CDR1 and CDR2 from the germline V gene are SGDLS and YYNGEE. Trimming removed 3 bases from V and 3 bases from J; junction bases left unmatched: 8. DNA for the CDR3: TGTGCCAGCAGCGGACCGACAGGGAGGGACTATGGCTACACCTTC. This codes for CASSGPTGRDYGYTF.

The V gene is TRBV5-1, the J gene TRBJ2-7; D is perhaps TRBD2 (6 bases). V was trimmed by 4 bases and J by 3 bases, leaving 17 bases between them. The CDR3 totals 15 residues. CDR1 and CDR2 (germline): SGHRS, YFSETQ. The CDR3 loop reads CASSPSPGVGYEQYF. The CDR3 nucleotides are TGCGCCAGCAGCCCTTCGCCGGGAGTAGGCTACGAGCAGTACTTC.

The rearrangement uses TRBV27 and TRBJ2-7; TRBD2 agrees at 10 bases. This CDR3 spans 14 amino acids. V lost 6 bases to trimming and J lost 5 bases; unmatched junction nucleotides: 7. CDR1 is MNHEY, CDR2 SMNVEV, per germline (reference sequence). CDR3 bases: TGTGCCAGCAGCTTTAGCGGGGGGTCGAACGAGCAGTACTTC. Translated: CASSFSGGSNEQYF.

The chain uses TRBV11-2 and TRBJ1-4; D ambiguous. V lost 4 bases and J lost 12, with 12 bases in between. Germline CDR1 reads SGHAT; CDR2 reads FQNNGV. The CDR3 sequence is 12 residues long. CDR3 bases: TGTGCCAGCAGCTCCGAGACTGTGGAACTGTTTTTT. Its translation: CASSSETVELFF.

The rearrangement uses TRBV11-2 and TRBJ2-4, with no clear D. The CDR3 sequence is 19 residues long. The ends were cut back, 6 bases at V and 0 bases at J, with 24 bases in the middle. Germline loops: CDR1 SGHAT, CDR2 FQNNGV. The CDR3, as DNA: TGTGCCAGCAGTAGCAGCCTGAGGACCAACCCCAGAGCCAAAAACATTCAGTACTTC. It yields the protein CASSSSLRTNPRAKNIQYF.

The chain uses TRBV6-2 or TRBV6-3 and TRBJ2-1, with a tentative D call TRBD2 (6 bases). Germline V lookup: CDR1 MNHEY, CDR2 SVGEGT. The CDR3 length is 12 residues. V dropped 2 bases and J dropped 16 bases, with 15 bases sitting between them. Here the CDR3 reads CASSYGTQNFFF. The DNA for the CDR3 is TGTGCCAGCAGTTACGGGACTCAAAATTTTTTCTTC.

The chain has TRBV27 and TRBJ2-6; the D is unclear. The CDR3 runs 13 residues. Germline CDR1 reads MNHEY; CDR2 reads SMNVEV (reference sequence). Trimming removed 3 bases from V and 5 bases from J, with 5 bases in between. The CDR3 protein is CASSFFRANVLTF. In DNA form, the CDR3 reads TGTGCCAGCAGTTTTTTCCGGGCCAACGTCCTGACTTTC.

This clone was seen a few times. The rearrangement links TRBV6-5 to TRBJ1-1; D might be TRBD1 (5 bases). Trimming left V 2 bases short and J 1 base short, with 5 bases between. From germline, CDR1 is MNHEY and CDR2 SVGAGI. This CDR3 is 13 amino acids long. The CDR3 loop reads CASSYGGNTEAFF. The CDR3, as DNA: TGTGCCAGCAGTTACGGGGGGAACACTGAAGCTTTCTTT.

The rearrangement links TRBV20-1 to TRBJ1-2; D is uncertain. CDR3 length: 10 residues. Trimming took off 5 bases at V and 5 bases at J, with 6 bases between the two ends. The germline V gene has CDR1 DFQATT and CDR2 SNEGSKA (reference sequence). CDR3 loop: CSASPYGYTF. CDR3 DNA sequence: TGCAGTGCTTCTCCTTATGGCTACACCTTC.

The rearrangement links TRBV4-3 to TRBJ2-7, with no clear D. Germline V gives CDR1 LGHNA, CDR2 YSLEER. CDR3 length: 14 residues. V was cut by 1 base and J by 1 base, with 8 bases left in between. This chain's CDR3 is CASSQGSSSYEQYF. The CDR3 DNA reads TGCGCCAGCAGCCAAGGTTCCAGTTCCTACGAGCAGTACTTC.

This rearrangement joins TRBV7-2 to TRBJ2-3; 8 bases agree with TRBD1. This CDR3 region has 15 residues. Germline V lookup: CDR1 SGHTA, CDR2 FQGNSA. V dropped 5 bases and J dropped 1; count of bases not matched to a gene: 5. CDR3 sequence reads: CASSLRTGRTDTQYF. The CDR3, as DNA: TGTGCCAGCAGCCTCCGGACAGGGCGCACAGATACGCAGTATTTT.

V gene TRBV3-1 (or the pseudogene TRBV3-2) combines with J gene TRBJ1-2; D possibly corresponds to TRBD1 (5 bases). Germline V gene data show CDR1 as LGHDT and CDR2 as YNNKEL (reference sequence). Between the trimmed V and J ends, which lost 4 bases and 4 bases, there was a span of 13 bases. CDR3 length: 14 residues. CDR3 sequence reads: CASSLSNGAYGYTF. The CDR3 nucleotides read TGTGCCAGCAGCCTATCGAACGGGGCCTATGGCTACACCTTC.

The chain recombines TRBV9 with TRBJ2-1; 7 nucleotides align to TRBD1. V was pared by 7 bases and J by 4 bases, with 11 bases of the junction left unmatched. This CDR3 is built from 15 residues. Per the germline V gene, CDR1 is SGDLS and CDR2 is YYNGEE. CDR3 sequence (DNA): TGTGCCAGCGGCGAGACAGGGTCTCTTTACAATGAGCAGTTCTTC. This sequence encodes CASGETGSLYNEQFF.

This chain links TRBV28 with TRBJ2-7; D is perhaps TRBD1 (6 bases). Germline V lookup: CDR1 MDHEN, CDR2 SYDVKM. The CDR3 extends over 14 amino acids. Trimming stripped 6 bases from V and 0 bases from J, with 12 bases between. This CDR3 reads CASRTRGGSYEQYF. DNA for the CDR3: TGTGCCAGCAGGACCCGAGGGGGCTCCTACGAGCAGTACTTC.

V usage is TRBV2 and J usage is TRBJ2-1, with D uncertain. Germline lookup yields CDR1 SNHLY and CDR2 FYNNEI. The CDR3 is 11 residues long. The V gene lost 6 bases and the J gene lost 8 bases, with 8 bases spanning the gap. The CDR3 region is CASSAKDEQFF. The CDR3 DNA is TGTGCCAGCAGCGCTAAGGATGAGCAGTTCTTC.

The chain joins TRBV18 to TRBJ2-7, with D uncertain. V was pared by 6 bases and J by 4 bases, with 19 bases between. Looked up from germline, CDR1 is KGHSH and CDR2 is LQKENI. The length of the CDR3 is 15 residues. In DNA, the CDR3 is TGTGCCAGCTCCTTCAGACTCCCACCTAATTACGAGCAGTACTTC. It specifies CASSFRLPPNYEQYF.

This chain joins TRBV28 and TRBJ2-6; 7 nucleotides align to TRBD1. The CDR3 length is 19 residues. Germline V gives CDR1 MDHEN, CDR2 SYDVKM. The V segment lost 4 bases and the J segment 3 bases; nucleotides outside the gene matches: 15. The CDR3 sequence: CASSSTGLIGGLGANVLTF. The CDR3 bases are TGTGCCAGCAGTTCGACAGGGTTAATAGGTGGGCTTGGGGCCAACGTCCTGACTTTC.

The chain links TRBV4-3 to TRBJ2-2; the D is unclear. V gave up 0 bases and J gave up 4 bases, with 9 bases separating them. Germline CDR1 is LGHNA and CDR2 is YSLEER. The CDR3 is 15 amino acids. For the CDR3, the DNA is TGCGCCAGCAGCCAAGATTGGCCTGTCACCGGGGAGCTGTTTTTT. Residues: CASSQDWPVTGELFF.

This clone showed up just a few times. The chain couples TRBV6-5 to TRBJ1-2; 8 positions agree with TRBD1. CDR1 is MNHEY and CDR2 is SVGAGI in the germline V gene. This CDR3 is 15 amino acids long. The junction had 9 bases not matched to a gene; V was cut back by 5 bases and J by 4 bases. This CDR3 reads CASSPGQGKSYGYTF. In DNA form, the CDR3 reads TGTGCCAGCAGTCCCGGACAGGGAAAAAGCTATGGCTACACCTTC.

This chain uses TRBV28 with TRBJ1-1, with TRBD1 matching 9 bases. V lost 5 bases to trimming and J lost 4 bases; unmatched junction nucleotides: 14. CDR3 size: 17 residues. Looked up from germline, CDR1 is MDHEN and CDR2 is SYDVKM. CDR3 sequence reads: CASSPIPGQGKGTEAFF. CDR3 coding DNA: TGTGCCAGCAGTCCAATCCCCGGACAGGGGAAGGGCACTGAAGCTTTCTTT.

The rearrangement links TRBV28 to TRBJ2-5, with D uncertain. Trimming removed 5 bases at V and 8 bases at J, with 9 bases between. The CDR3 runs 11 residues. Germline lookup yields CDR1 MDHEN and CDR2 SYDVKM. The CDR3 here is CASSVKRTQYF. Written as DNA, the CDR3 is TGTGCCAGCAGTGTCAAGAGAACCCAGTACTTC.

V and J are TRBV3-1 (or the pseudogene TRBV3-2) and TRBJ1-4; D is uncertain. The CDR3 has 13 residues. CDR1 and CDR2 (germline): LGHDT, YNNKEL (reference sequence). With 6 bases removed from V and 6 bases from J, the gap between germline ends came to 11 bases. The CDR3 here is CASSPWGYEKLFF. CDR3 nucleotides: TGTGCCAGCAGTCCTTGGGGTTATGAAAAACTGTTTTTT.

The chain has TRBV6-5 and TRBJ2-1; 9 nucleotides align to TRBD1. The CDR3 spans 14 residues. Germline V gene sequence: CDR1 MNHEY, CDR2 SVGAGI. V trimming: 5 bases; J trimming: 6 bases; junction bases outside the gene matches: 5. CDR3 sequence reads: CASSTRQGGNEQFF. The CDR3 region has the DNA TGTGCCAGCAGTACCCGACAGGGGGGCAATGAGCAGTTCTTC.